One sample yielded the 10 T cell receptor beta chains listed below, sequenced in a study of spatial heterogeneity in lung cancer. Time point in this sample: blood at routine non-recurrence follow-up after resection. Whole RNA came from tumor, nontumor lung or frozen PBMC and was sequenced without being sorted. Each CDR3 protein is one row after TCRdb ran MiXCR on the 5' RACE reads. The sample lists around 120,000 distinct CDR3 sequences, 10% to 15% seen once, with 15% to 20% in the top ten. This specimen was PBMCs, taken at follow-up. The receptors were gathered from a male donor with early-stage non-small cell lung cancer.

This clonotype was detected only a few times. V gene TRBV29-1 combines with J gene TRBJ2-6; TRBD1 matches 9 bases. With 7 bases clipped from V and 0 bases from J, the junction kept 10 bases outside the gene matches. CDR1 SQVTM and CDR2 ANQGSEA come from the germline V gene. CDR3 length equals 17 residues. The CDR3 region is CSAGQGKSSSGANVLTF. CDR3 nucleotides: TGCAGCGCGGGACAGGGAAAAAGCAGCTCTGGGGCCAACGTCCTGACTTTC.

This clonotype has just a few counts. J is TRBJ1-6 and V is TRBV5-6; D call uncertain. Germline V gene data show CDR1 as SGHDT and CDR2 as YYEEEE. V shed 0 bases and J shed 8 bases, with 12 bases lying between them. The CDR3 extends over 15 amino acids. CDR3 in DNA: TGTGCCAGCAGCTTGGCGGGGAGTTCCTATTCACCCCTCCACTTT. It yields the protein CASSLAGSSYSPLHF.

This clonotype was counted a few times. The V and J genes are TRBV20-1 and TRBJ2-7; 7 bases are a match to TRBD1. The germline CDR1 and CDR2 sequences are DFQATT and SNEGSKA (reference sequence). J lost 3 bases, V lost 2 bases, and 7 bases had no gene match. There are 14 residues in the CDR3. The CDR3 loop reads CSARSGTAVYEQYF. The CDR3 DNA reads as TGCAGTGCTAGATCCGGGACAGCGGTCTACGAGCAGTACTTC.

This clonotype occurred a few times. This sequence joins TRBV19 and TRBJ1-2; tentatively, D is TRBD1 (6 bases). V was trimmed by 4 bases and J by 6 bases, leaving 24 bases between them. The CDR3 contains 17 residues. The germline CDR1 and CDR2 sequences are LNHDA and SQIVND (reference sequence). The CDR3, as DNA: TGTGCCAGTAGTACCCGAATAGGCTCACAGGGATTTAATGGCTACACCTTC. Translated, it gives CASSTRIGSQGFNGYTF.

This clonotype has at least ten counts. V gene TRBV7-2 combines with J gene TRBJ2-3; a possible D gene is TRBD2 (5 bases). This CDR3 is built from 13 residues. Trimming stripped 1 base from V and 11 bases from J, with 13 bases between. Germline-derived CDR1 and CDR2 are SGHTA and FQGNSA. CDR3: CASSLEARVKQYF. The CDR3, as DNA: TGTGCCAGCAGCTTAGAGGCGAGGGTCAAGCAGTATTTT.

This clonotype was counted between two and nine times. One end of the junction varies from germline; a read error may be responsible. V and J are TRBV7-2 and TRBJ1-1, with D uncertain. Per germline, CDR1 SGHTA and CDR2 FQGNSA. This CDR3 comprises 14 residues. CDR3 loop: CASSSQFMNAEAFF. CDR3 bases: TGTGCCAGCAGCTCTCAGTTCATGAACGCTGAAGCTTTCTTT.

CDR3 sequence reads: CASSPQGQPKNTEAFF. The CDR3 DNA reads as TGTGCCAGCTCACCACAGGGACAACCCAAGAACACTGAAGCTTTCTTT. V and J are TRBV18 and TRBJ1-1; TRBD1 is a possible D gene (6 bases). The CDR3 contains 16 residues. V was clipped by 1 base and J by 1 base, with 13 bases between them. The germline CDR1 and CDR2 sequences are KGHSH and LQKENI. Looking up the rest from reference TRBV18 and TRBJ1-1 gives the full variable domain: NAGVMQNPRHLVRRRGQEARLRCSPMKGHSHVYWYRQLPEEGLKFMVYLQKENIIDESGMPKERFSAEFPKEGPSILRIQQVVRGDSAAYFCASSPQGQPKNTEAFFGQGTRLTVV.

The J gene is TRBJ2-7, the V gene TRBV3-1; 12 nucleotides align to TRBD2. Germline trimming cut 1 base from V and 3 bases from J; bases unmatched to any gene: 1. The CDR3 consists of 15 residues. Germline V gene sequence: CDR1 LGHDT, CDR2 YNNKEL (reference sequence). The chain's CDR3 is CASSQGTSGVYEQYF. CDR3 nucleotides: TGTGCCAGCAGCCAAGGGACTAGCGGGGTCTACGAGCAGTACTTC.

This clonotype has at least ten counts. CDR3 nucleotides: TGTGCCATCAGTGATCCTGGTGCAGGGGGCACGGACGAGCAGTACTTC. It specifies CAISDPGAGGTDEQYF. The chain is built from TRBV10-3 and TRBJ2-7; TRBD1 matches at 8 bases. This CDR3 is 16 amino acids long. Trimming at V came to 3 bases and at J to 5 bases, leaving 12 bases not matched to a gene. Germline V gene lookup returns CDR1 ENHRY and CDR2 SYGVKD.

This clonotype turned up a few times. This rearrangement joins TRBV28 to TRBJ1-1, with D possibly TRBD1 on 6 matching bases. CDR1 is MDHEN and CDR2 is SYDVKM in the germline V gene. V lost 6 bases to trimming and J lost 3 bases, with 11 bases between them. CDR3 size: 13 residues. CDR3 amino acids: CASRGGADTEAFF. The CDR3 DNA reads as TGTGCCAGCAGGGGGGGGGCGGACACTGAAGCTTTCTTT.